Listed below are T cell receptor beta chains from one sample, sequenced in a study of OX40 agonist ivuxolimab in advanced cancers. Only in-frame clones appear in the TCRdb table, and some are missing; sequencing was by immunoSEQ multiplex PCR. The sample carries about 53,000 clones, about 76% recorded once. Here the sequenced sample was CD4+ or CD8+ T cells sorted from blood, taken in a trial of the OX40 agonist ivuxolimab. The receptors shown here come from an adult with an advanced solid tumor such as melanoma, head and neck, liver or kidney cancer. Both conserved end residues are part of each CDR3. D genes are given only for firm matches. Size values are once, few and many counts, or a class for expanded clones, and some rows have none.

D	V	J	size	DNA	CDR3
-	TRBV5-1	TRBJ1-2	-	TGCGCCAGCAGCCCAGAATTCTATGGCTACACCTTC	CASSPEFYGYTF
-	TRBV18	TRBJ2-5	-	TGTGCCAGCTCACCAGTACACAGAGAGACCCAGTACTTC	CASSPVHRETQYF
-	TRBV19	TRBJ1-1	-	TGTGCCAGTAGTACGCCCGGATACCCTCTGAACACTGAAGCTTTCTTT	CASSTPGYPLNTEAFF
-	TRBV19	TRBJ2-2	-	TGTGCCAGTAGTATAAGTCTCGCGGGCACCGGGGAGCTGTTTTTT	CASSISLAGTGELFF
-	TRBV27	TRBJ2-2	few	TGTGCCAGCAGTTTCTGGACCCGAACCGGGGAGCTGTTTTTT	CASSFWTRTGELFF
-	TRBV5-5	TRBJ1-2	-	TGTGCCAGCAGCTTGGATAGGTATGGCTACACCTTC	CASSLDRYGYTF
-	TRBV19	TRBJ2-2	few	TGTGCCAGTAGGACGGAAAACACCGGGGAGCTGTTTTTT	CASRTENTGELFF
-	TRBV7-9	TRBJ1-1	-	TGTGCCAGCAGCGTGGGCGCGTACACTGAAGCTTTCTTT	CASSVGAYTEAFF
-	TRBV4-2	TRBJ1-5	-	TGTGCCAGCAGCCAAGGGGATTTAAGCAATCAGCCCCAGCATTTT	CASSQGDLSNQPQHF
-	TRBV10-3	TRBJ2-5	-	TGTGCCATCAGGGGGAATGAAGAGACCCAGTACTTC	CAIRGNEETQYF
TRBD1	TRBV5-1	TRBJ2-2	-	TGCGCCAGCACCGCCCGGACAGGGGTGAACACCGGGGAGCTGTTTTTT	CASTARTGVNTGELFF
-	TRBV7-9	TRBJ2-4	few	TGTGCCAGCAGCCACCTCCCCGCCGGGATCCTAGCCAAAAACATTCAGTACTTC	CASSHLPAGILAKNIQYF
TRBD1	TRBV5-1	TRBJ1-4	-	TGCGCCAGCAGCCCGGAGGCAGGGGGCACTAATGAAAAACTGTTTTTT	CASSPEAGGTNEKLFF
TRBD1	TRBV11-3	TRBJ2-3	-	TGTGCCAGCAGCTCCGGACAGGGAACTAGCACAGATACGCAGTATTTT	CASSSGQGTSTDTQYF
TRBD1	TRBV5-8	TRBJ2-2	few	TGTGCCAGCAGCCGAGGACAGGGAAGAGGTGGCGGGGAGCTGTTTTTT	CASSRGQGRGGGELFF
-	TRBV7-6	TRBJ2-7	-	TGTGCCAGCAGCTTAGCAGGTCCGGGGTTGGGAGAGCAGTACTTC	CASSLAGPGLGEQYF
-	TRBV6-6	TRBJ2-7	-	TGTGCCAGCACTAACCCGGGGGACGAGCAGTACTTC	CASTNPGDEQYF
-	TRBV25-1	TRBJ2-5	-	TGTGCCAGCAGTCCCATGGGGGTTGTGGAGACCCAGTACTTC	CASSPMGVVETQYF
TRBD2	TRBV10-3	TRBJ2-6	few	TGTGCCATCAGTGAGCTGGCTAGCGGGGCTGGGGCCAACGTCCTGACTTTC	CAISELASGAGANVLTF
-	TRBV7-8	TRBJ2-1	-	TGTGCCAGCAGCTTCGGACTAAGCTCCTACAATGAGCAGTTCTTC	CASSFGLSSYNEQFF
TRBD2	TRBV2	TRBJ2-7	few	TGTGCCAGCAGTGGCTTGGCGGGAGGACTCTACGAGCAGTACTTC	CASSGLAGGLYEQYF
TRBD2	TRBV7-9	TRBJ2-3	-	TGTGCCAGCAGCAGAAGCGGGGGGGTTAGCACAGATACGCAGTATTTT	CASSRSGGVSTDTQYF
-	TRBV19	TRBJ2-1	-	TGTGCCAGTAGTAAAATCCTAGGTAGTGAGCAGTTCTTC	CASSKILGSEQFF
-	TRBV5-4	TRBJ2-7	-	TGTGCCAGCAGTAGAGGACAGCCGGAGCAGTACTTC	CASSRGQPEQYF
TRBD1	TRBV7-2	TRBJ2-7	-	TGTGCCAGCAGCTACCGACAGGGGTCGTACGAGCAGTACTTC	CASSYRQGSYEQYF
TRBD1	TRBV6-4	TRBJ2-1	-	TGTGCCAGCAGTGCGACAGGGACCAATGAGCAGTTCTTC	CASSATGTNEQFF
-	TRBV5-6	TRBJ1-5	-	TGTGCCAGCAGCTTGAGTTTAGGGGAGGGGCAGCCCCAGCATTTT	CASSLSLGEGQPQHF
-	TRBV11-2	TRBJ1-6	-	TGTGCCAGCAACCCGGACTGGGATAATTCACCCCTCCACTTT	CASNPDWDNSPLHF
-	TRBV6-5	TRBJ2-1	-	TGTGCCAGCAGTTACCGGGCGACCGCCTACAATGAGCAGTTCTTC	CASSYRATAYNEQFF
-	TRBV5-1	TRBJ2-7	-	TGCGCCAGCAGCCCGATGGGACTCAGCTCCTACGAGCAGTACTTC	CASSPMGLSSYEQYF